The 25 T cell receptor beta chains presented below share a single source sample, sequenced in a study of blood T cell repertoires in COVID-19. Generated by immunoSEQ multiplex PCR, the TCRdb table keeps only in-frame clones and is missing some. The sample records about 380,000 clones, about 90% being singletons. The sample was PBMCs or T cells enriched from blood (not recorded which). These receptors all come from a man under 40 who had recovered from COVID-19.

The V and J genes are TRBV6-5 and TRBJ1-2; D not resolved. Trimming shortened V by 2 bases and J by 8 bases, and 18 bases separated the two germline ends. The CDR3 loop spans 15 amino acids. CDR1 and CDR2 from the germline V gene are MNHEY and SVGAGI. The CDR3: CASSYTGRELEGYTF. CDR3 nucleotides: TGTGCCAGCAGTTACACGGGTCGGGAGTTGGAAGGCTACACCTTC.

This rearrangement joins TRBV15 to TRBJ2-7; 7 bases map to TRBD1. Germline-derived CDR1 and CDR2 are LNHNV and YYDKDF (reference sequence). The CDR3 has 14 residues. With V trimmed by 3 bases and J by 6 bases, 8 bases remained unmatched. The CDR3 sequence is CATSRKFEGAEQYF. The CDR3 DNA sequence: TGTGCCACCAGCAGGAAATTCGAGGGGGCCGAGCAGTACTTC.

The chain uses TRBV19 and TRBJ2-1; D gene uncertain. Germline-derived CDR1 and CDR2 are LNHDA and SQIVND (reference sequence). V lost 3 bases, J lost 6 bases, and 9 bases lay in between. The CDR3 runs 13 residues. The CDR3 nucleotides are TGTGCCAGTAGTATCCGGGTCTTCAATGAGCAGTTCTTC. Translating gives CASSIRVFNEQFF.

The chain employs TRBV7-9 and TRBJ1-1, with 9 bases that match TRBD1. Germline loops: CDR1 SEHNR, CDR2 FQNEAQ (reference sequence). V lost 7 bases, J lost 4 bases, and 10 bases stayed unmatched. The CDR3 has 15 residues. This chain's CDR3 is CASIPTGTGSTEAFF. The CDR3 DNA sequence: TGTGCCAGCATCCCTACCGGGACAGGGAGCACTGAAGCTTTCTTT.

The chain's CDR3 is CASSFLEAFF. The CDR3 DNA follows: TGTGCCAGCAGTTTCCTTGAAGCTTTCTTT. The V and J genes are TRBV12-3 or TRBV12-4 and TRBJ1-1, with D unresolved. The CDR3 length is 10 residues. V was pared by 3 bases and J by 7 bases, with 3 bases between.

DNA of the CDR3: TGCGCCAGCAGCTTGGATAGGGACAGGGAACGTGGTGGCTACACCTTC. This sequence encodes CASSLDRDRERGGYTF. The chain links TRBV5-1 to TRBJ1-2; 9 nucleotides agree with TRBD1. The CDR3 has 16 residues. Germline V gene sequence: CDR1 SGHRS, CDR2 YFSETQ. The trim removed 0 bases at V and 7 bases at J, leaving 10 bases unmatched.

The rearrangement links TRBV5-5 to TRBJ1-4; D call uncertain. Germline loops: CDR1 SGHKS, CDR2 YYEKEE (reference sequence). V was clipped by 2 bases and J by 7 bases, with 15 bases between them. The CDR3 has 15 residues. The CDR3 DNA is TGTGCCAGCAGCTTCGAGGGAAGGGCAGGTGAAAAACTGTTTTTT. Its translation: CASSFEGRAGEKLFF.

The chain carries TRBV7-9 and TRBJ1-5; possible D gene TRBD1, 5 bases. The CDR3 is 13 residues long. V gave up 5 bases and J gave up 4 bases, with 9 bases separating them. Germline V gene data show CDR1 as SEHNR and CDR2 as FQNEAQ (reference sequence). CDR3 sequence (DNA): TGTGCCAGCAGCCCCAAGGGGAATCAGCCCCAGCATTTT. Translating gives CASSPKGNQPQHF.

The V gene is TRBV29-1, the J gene TRBJ1-1; 9 nucleotides align to TRBD1. Germline values: CDR1 SQVTM, CDR2 ANQGSEA. Trimming at V came to 7 bases and at J to 5 bases, leaving 8 bases not matched to a gene. The CDR3 sequence is 13 residues long. This chain's CDR3 is CSAPGQGPTEAFF. CDR3 bases: TGCAGCGCCCCGGGACAGGGTCCGACTGAAGCTTTCTTT.

This sequence joins TRBV5-1 and TRBJ1-1; 9 bases align to TRBD1. V shed 4 bases, J shed 3 bases, and the junction held 7 bases outside the gene matches. The CDR3 covers 15 residues. Germline V gene lookup returns CDR1 SGHRS and CDR2 YFSETQ. CDR3 DNA: TGCGCCAGCAGCCCGTGGGACAGGGTTGACACTGAAGCTTTCTTT. Protein: CASSPWDRVDTEAFF.

V and J are TRBV13 and TRBJ2-7; 7 nucleotides line up with TRBD2. This CDR3 has 13 amino acids. CDR1 PRHDT and CDR2 FYEKMQ come from the germline V gene (reference sequence). Trimming cost V 3 bases and J 3 bases; bases outside gene matches: 2. The CDR3 protein is CASSLGGGYEQYF. The CDR3, as DNA: TGTGCCAGCAGCTTGGGCGGGGGCTACGAGCAGTACTTC.

This chain connects TRBV4-2 to TRBJ1-2; 11 positions match TRBD1. V lost 0 bases, J lost 2 bases, and 11 bases stayed unmatched. Germline assignment: CDR1 LGHNA and CDR2 YNFKEQ. CDR3 length: 19 residues. CDR3 amino acids: CASSQDAQGQGVGNYGYTF. Here the CDR3 DNA reads TGTGCCAGCAGCCAAGACGCCCAGGGACAGGGGGTAGGAAACTATGGCTACACCTTC.

The V and J genes are TRBV3-1 (or the pseudogene TRBV3-2) and TRBJ1-1; D may be TRBD1 (5 bases). Trimming took off 7 bases at V and 4 bases at J, with 13 bases between the two ends. Germline lookup yields CDR1 LGHDT and CDR2 YNNKEL (reference sequence). The CDR3 is 13 residues long. CDR3 nucleotides: TGTGCCAGCAATATCGGGGGGGGCACTGAAGCTTTCTTT. It is translated as CASNIGGGTEAFF.

The V gene is TRBV3-1 (or the pseudogene TRBV3-2), the J gene TRBJ1-6; TRBD1 agrees at 7 bases. J lost 7 bases, V lost 1 base, and 4 bases had no gene match. The CDR3 runs 15 residues. Germline CDR1 LGHDT, CDR2 YNNKEL (reference sequence). The CDR3 reads CASSQATGENSPLHF. CDR3 coding DNA: TGTGCCAGCAGCCAAGCAACAGGGGAAAATTCACCCCTCCACTTT.

Here the CDR3 DNA reads TGTGCCAGCAGCTTGGTTCGCCAGGGGTACACCTTC. Its protein is CASSLVRQGYTF. This sequence joins TRBV5-6 and TRBJ1-2; a weak D match, TRBD1 (6 bases). In germline, CDR1 is SGHDT, CDR2 YYEEEE. Trimming pared 0 bases from V and 11 bases from J, leaving 11 bases between. This CDR3 has 12 residues.

The V and J genes are TRBV5-4 and TRBJ1-5; maybe TRBD1 (5 bases). The CDR3 is 16 residues long. Trimming pared 5 bases from V and 2 bases from J, leaving 17 bases between. Germline CDR1 SGHNT, CDR2 YYREEE (reference sequence). For the CDR3, the DNA is TGTGCCAGCAGTTTTATGGGGCTTGGGGGCAATCAGCCCCAGCATTTT. This sequence encodes CASSFMGLGGNQPQHF.

This clone was found a few times. The V and J genes are TRBV5-1 and TRBJ2-3; 12 bases fit TRBD2. Germline CDR1 SGHRS, CDR2 YFSETQ. V shed 4 bases, J shed 5 bases, and the junction held 11 bases outside the gene matches. The CDR3 contains 17 residues. CDR3 loop: CASSRAASGGAVDTQYF. CDR3 in DNA: TGCGCCAGCAGCCGCGCCGCTAGCGGGGGGGCCGTAGATACGCAGTATTTT.

The CDR3 protein is CASSKGARIEKLFF. The CDR3 DNA sequence: TGTGCCAGTAGCAAGGGGGCGCGAATTGAAAAACTGTTTTTT. The chain uses TRBV19 and TRBJ1-4; 7 nucleotides line up with TRBD1. V was pared by 6 bases and J by 7 bases, with 8 bases of the junction left unmatched. The CDR3 sequence is 14 residues long. Germline V lookup: CDR1 LNHDA, CDR2 SQIVND (reference sequence). Looking up the rest from reference TRBV19 and TRBJ1-4 gives the full variable domain: DGGITQSPKYLFRKEGQNVTLSCEQNLNHDAMYWYRQDPGQGLRLIYYSQIVNDFQKGDIAEGYSVSREKKESFPLTVTSAQKNPTAFYLCASSKGARIEKLFFGSGTQLSVL.

Comments on this clone: Other nucleotide sequences in the sample specify the same CDR3. The chain links TRBV5-1 to TRBJ1-1, with D perhaps matching TRBD1 (5 bases). This CDR3 is built from 15 residues. V lost 0 bases and J 0 bases, leaving 9 bases between the germline ends. Looked up from germline, CDR1 is SGHRS and CDR2 is YFSETQ. This chain's CDR3 is CASSLGQGMNTEAFF. The CDR3 bases are TGCGCCAGCAGCTTGGGCCAGGGCATGAACACTGAAGCTTTCTTT.

This clone has just a few counts. The chain employs TRBV27 and TRBJ1-5; 10 bases are shared with TRBD1. Germline V CDR1 and CDR2: MNHEY, SMNVEV (reference sequence). Germline trimming cut 5 bases from V and 4 bases from J; bases unmatched to any gene: 8. The length of the CDR3 is 16 residues. As DNA, the CDR3 is TGTGCCAGCAGTCCGGGACAGGGGACTGGGAATCAGCCCCAGCATTTT. As protein: CASSPGQGTGNQPQHF.

The J gene is TRBJ2-2, the V gene TRBV27, with D possibly TRBD2 on 5 matching bases. There are 15 residues in the CDR3. Trimming shortened V by 3 bases and J by 2 bases, and 10 bases separated the two germline ends. The germline gives CDR1 MNHEY, CDR2 SMNVEV (reference sequence). The CDR3 reads CASSFTGINTGELFF. The CDR3 DNA is TGTGCCAGCAGTTTTACCGGGATCAACACCGGGGAGCTGTTTTTT.

The chain uses TRBV5-1 and TRBJ2-3; TRBD2 agrees at 9 bases. CDR1 SGHRS and CDR2 YFSETQ come from the germline V gene. V dropped 4 bases and J dropped 1; count of bases not matched to a gene: 7. The CDR3 loop spans 16 amino acids. For the CDR3, the DNA is TGCGCCAGCAGCGGGCGTAGCGGGGGAGGCACAGATACGCAGTATTTT. Residues: CASSGRSGGGTDTQYF.

This clone was detected only once. This rearrangement joins TRBV2 to TRBJ1-4; D uncertain. CDR3 size: 13 residues. The ends were cut back, 4 bases at V and 8 bases at J, with 11 bases in the middle. Germline values: CDR1 SNHLY, CDR2 FYNNEI. In DNA form, the CDR3 reads TGTGCCAGCAGTGTGGCGGCTGAGGAAAAACTGTTTTTT. It yields the protein CASSVAAEEKLFF.

The chain is built from TRBV19 and TRBJ1-5; 9 bases fit TRBD1. V lost 3 bases to trimming and J lost 1 base; unmatched junction nucleotides: 7. From germline, CDR1 is LNHDA and CDR2 SQIVND (reference sequence). The CDR3 consists of 17 residues. This CDR3 reads CASSMTFGTGSNQPQHF. The CDR3 DNA sequence: TGTGCCAGTAGTATGACCTTTGGGACAGGGAGCAATCAGCCCCAGCATTTT.

The rearrangement links TRBV5-1 to TRBJ1-6; maybe TRBD1 (5 bases). Germline CDR1 SGHRS, CDR2 YFSETQ. V lost 0 bases to trimming and J lost 1 base, with 8 bases between them. CDR3 size: 16 residues. The CDR3 bases are TGCGCCAGCAGCTTGGGGGGCGCGTCCTATAATTCACCCCTCCACTTT. Its translation is CASSLGGASYNSPLHF.